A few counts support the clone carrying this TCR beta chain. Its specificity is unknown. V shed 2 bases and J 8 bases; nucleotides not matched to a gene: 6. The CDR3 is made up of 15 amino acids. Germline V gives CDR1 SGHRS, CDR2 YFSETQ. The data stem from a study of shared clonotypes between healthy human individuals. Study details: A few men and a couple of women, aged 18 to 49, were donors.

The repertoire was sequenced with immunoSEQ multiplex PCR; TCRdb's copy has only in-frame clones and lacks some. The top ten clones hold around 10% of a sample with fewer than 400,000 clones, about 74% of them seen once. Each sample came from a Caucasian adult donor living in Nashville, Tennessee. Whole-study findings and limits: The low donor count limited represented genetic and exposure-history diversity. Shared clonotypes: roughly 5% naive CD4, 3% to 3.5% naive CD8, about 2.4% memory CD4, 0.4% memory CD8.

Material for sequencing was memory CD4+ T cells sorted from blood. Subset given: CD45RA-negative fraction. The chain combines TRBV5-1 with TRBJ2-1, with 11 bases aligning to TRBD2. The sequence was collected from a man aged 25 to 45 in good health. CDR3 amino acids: CASSLLAGGGDEQFF. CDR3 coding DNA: TGCGCCAGCAGCTTATTAGCGGGAGGGGGCGATGAGCAGTTCTTC.